These T cell receptor beta chains were read from a single sample in a study of CD8 T cells in Susac syndrome. TCRdb passed the immunoSEQ multiplex PCR reads through MiXCR, listing each CDR3 protein once. The data show 150,000 to 200,000 distinct CDR3 sequences, with just over 90% seen just once and just over 0.13% held by the top ten. Sequenced: CD4+ T cells from PBMCs. Source of these receptors: a human donor in good health. CDR3s include the opening cysteine and the closing phenylalanine or tryptophan. A D gene is named only where the DNA matches it firmly. Only some rows state a clone size, as once, few, many or a class for expanded clones.

CDR3 length: 12
clone size: -
D gene: -
J gene: TRBJ1-1
V gene: TRBV6-5
CDR3 protein: CASSLQGTEAFF
CDR3 DNA: TGTGCCAGCAGTTTGCAGGGGACTGAAGCTTTCTTT

CDR3 length: 13
clone size: once
D gene: TRBD1
J gene: TRBJ1-1
V gene: TRBV20-1
CDR3 protein: CSASRQGYTEVFF
CDR3 DNA: TGCAGTGCAAGTCGACAGGGGTACACTGAAGTTTTCTTT

CDR3 length: 16
clone size: -
D gene: TRBD2
J gene: TRBJ2-1
V gene: TRBV3-1
CDR3 protein: CASSQGGLAGGHEQFF
CDR3 DNA: TGTGCCAGCAGCCAGGGGGGACTAGCGGGGGGACATGAGCAGTTCTTC

CDR3 length: 16
clone size: -
D gene: TRBD2
J gene: TRBJ2-7
V gene: TRBV3-1
CDR3 protein: CASSQGKASGGYEQYF
CDR3 DNA: TGTGCCAGCAGCCAAGGGAAGGCATCGGGGGGCTACGAGCAGTACTTC

CDR3 length: 13
clone size: -
D gene: TRBD1
J gene: TRBJ1-1
V gene: TRBV10-3
CDR3 protein: CAITRDRDTEAFF
CDR3 DNA: TGTGCCATCACCAGGGACAGGGACACTGAAGCTTTCTTT

CDR3 length: 12
clone size: -
D gene: -
J gene: TRBJ2-1
V gene: TRBV6-1
CDR3 protein: CASSPGIGREFF
CDR3 DNA: TGTGCCAGCAGCCCCGGGATAGGGCGCGAGTTCTTC

CDR3 length: 16
clone size: -
D gene: -
J gene: TRBJ1-1
V gene: TRBV30
CDR3 protein: CAFTIGKMWMNTEAFF
CDR3 DNA: TGTGCCTTTACGATAGGAAAAATGTGGATGAACACTGAAGCTTTCTTT

CDR3 length: 16
clone size: -
D gene: -
J gene: TRBJ2-6
V gene: TRBV5-1
CDR3 protein: CASSLAGAPGANVLTF
CDR3 DNA: TGCGCCAGCAGCTTGGCCGGGGCGCCTGGGGCCAACGTCCTGACTTTC

CDR3 length: 11
clone size: -
D gene: -
J gene: TRBJ2-1
V gene: TRBV2
CDR3 protein: CASSYAHEQFF
CDR3 DNA: TGTGCCAGCAGTTACGCCCATGAGCAGTTCTTC

CDR3 length: 16
clone size: -
D gene: TRBD1
J gene: TRBJ1-6
V gene: TRBV27
CDR3 protein: CASSYAGQGLGSPLHF
CDR3 DNA: TGTGCCAGCAGTTATGCGGGACAGGGGCTAGGGTCACCCCTCCACTTT